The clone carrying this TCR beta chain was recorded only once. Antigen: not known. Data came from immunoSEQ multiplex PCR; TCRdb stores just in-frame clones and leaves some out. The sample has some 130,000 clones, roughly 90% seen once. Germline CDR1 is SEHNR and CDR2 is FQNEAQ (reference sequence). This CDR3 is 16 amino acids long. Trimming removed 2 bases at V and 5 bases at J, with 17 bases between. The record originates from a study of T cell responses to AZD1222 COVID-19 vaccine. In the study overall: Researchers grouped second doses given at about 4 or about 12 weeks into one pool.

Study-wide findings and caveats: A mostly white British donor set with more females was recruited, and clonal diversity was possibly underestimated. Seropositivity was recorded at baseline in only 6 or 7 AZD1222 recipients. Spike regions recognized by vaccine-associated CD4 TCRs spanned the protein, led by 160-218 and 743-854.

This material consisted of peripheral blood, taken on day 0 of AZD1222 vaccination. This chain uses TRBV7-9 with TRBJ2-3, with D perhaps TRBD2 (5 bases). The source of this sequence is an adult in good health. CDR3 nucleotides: TGTGCCAGCAGCTTATTCTACGGGGATAGAGGAGATACGCAGTATTTT. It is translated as CASSLFYGDRGDTQYF.